This TCR beta chain was documented in a study of T cell responses to AZD1222 COVID-19 vaccine. This table comes from immunoSEQ multiplex PCR, and its TCRdb copy is limited to in-frame clones, with some not included. This sample has approximately 150,000 clones; around 91% occur once, and the top ten carry approximately 6.3%. Notes on the study in general: Only five or six AZD1222 recipients were seropositive at baseline. Donors in the cohort were predominantly white British and more often female, and clonal diversity was possibly underestimated.

Between the trimmed V and J ends, which lost 0 bases and 0 bases, there was a span of 7 bases. Germline lookup yields CDR1 LGHNA and CDR2 YSLEER. The CDR3 is 15 amino acids. On this clone: The antigen is unknown.

Sample: peripheral blood, taken 28 days after the second AZD1222 dose. This TCR was recovered from an adult who received the AZD1222 COVID-19 vaccine. The V gene is TRBV4-3, the J gene TRBJ2-3; no clear D gene. CDR3 residues: CASSQEGFSTDTQYF. In DNA, the CDR3 is TGCGCCAGCAGCCAAGAGGGCTTCAGCACAGATACGCAGTATTTT.